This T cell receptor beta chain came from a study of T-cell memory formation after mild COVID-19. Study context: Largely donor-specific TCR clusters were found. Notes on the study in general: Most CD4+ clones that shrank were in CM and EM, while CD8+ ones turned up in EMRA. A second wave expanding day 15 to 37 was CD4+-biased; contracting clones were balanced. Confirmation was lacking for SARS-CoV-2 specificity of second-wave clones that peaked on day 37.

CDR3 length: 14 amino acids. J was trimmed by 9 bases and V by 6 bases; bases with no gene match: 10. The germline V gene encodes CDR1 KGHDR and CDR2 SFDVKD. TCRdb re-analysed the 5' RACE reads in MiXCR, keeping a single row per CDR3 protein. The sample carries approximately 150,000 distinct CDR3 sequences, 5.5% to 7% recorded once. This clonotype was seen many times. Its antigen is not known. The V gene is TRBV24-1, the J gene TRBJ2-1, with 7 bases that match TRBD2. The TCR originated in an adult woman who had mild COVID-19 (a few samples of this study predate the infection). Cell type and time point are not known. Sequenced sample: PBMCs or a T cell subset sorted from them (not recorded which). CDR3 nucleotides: TGTGCCACCAGTAGAGCGGGATCCTCTGGTGAGCAGTTCTTC. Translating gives CATSRAGSSGEQFF.